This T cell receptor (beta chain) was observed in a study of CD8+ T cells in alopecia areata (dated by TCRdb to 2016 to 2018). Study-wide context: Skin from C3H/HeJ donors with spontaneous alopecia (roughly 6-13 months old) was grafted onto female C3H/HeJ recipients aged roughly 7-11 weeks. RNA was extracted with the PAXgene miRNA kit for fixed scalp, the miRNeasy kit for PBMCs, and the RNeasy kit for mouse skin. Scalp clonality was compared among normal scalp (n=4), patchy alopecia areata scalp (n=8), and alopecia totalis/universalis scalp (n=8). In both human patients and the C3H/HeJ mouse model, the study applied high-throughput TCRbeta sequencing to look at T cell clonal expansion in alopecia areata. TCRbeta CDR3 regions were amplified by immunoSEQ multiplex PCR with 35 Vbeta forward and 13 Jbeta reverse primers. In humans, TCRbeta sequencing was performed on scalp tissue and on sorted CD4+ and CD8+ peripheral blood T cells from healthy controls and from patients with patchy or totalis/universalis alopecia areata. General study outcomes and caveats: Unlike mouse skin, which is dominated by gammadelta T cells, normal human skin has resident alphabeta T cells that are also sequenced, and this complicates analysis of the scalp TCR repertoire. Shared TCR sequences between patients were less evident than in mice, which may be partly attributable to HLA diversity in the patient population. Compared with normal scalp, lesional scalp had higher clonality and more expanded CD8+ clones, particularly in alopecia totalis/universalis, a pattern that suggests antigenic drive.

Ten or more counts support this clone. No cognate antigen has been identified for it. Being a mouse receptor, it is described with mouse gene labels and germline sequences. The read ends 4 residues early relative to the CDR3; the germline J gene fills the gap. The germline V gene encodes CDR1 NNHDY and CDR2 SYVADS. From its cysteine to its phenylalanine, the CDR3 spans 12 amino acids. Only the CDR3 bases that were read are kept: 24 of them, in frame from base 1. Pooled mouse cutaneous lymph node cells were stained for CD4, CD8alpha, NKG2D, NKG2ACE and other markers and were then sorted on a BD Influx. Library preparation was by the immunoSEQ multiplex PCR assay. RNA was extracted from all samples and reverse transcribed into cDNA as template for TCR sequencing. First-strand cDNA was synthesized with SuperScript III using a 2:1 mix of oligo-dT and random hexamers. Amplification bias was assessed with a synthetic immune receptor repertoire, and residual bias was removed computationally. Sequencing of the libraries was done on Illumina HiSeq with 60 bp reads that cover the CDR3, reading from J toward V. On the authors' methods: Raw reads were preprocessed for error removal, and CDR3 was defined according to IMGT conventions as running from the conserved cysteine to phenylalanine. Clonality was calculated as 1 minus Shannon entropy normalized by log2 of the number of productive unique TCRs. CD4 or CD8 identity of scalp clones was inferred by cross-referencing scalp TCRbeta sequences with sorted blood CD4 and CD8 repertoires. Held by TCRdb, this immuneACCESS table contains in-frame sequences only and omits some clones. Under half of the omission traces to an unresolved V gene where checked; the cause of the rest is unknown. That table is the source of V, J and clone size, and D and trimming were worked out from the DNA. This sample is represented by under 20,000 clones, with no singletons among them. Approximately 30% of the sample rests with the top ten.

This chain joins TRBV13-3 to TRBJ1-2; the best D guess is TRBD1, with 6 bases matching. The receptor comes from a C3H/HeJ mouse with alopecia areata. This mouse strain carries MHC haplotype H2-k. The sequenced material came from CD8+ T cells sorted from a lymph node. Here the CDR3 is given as CASSQGRSDYTF. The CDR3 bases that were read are TGTGCCAGCAGTCAGGGGCGGTCC.